Listed here are 16 T cell receptor beta chains from one sample, sequenced in a study of T cells in Graves' hyperthyroidism and ophthalmopathy. What was amplified from RNA transcripts were TCR beta CDR3 regions. HTBI primers were employed in a first-round RT-PCR of the TCR CDR3. One entry per CDR3 protein results from TCRdb running MiXCR on the multiplex PCR reads. In the table there are about half a million distinct CDR3 sequences, about 20% of which are singletons. What was sequenced was blood. These receptors originate from a woman in her 70s with Graves' ophthalmopathy.

In its sample, this clonotype was seen a few times. V is TRBV27 and J is TRBJ2-3; D unclear. CDR1 MNHEY and CDR2 SMNVEV come from the germline V gene (reference sequence). There are 15 residues in the CDR3. V was trimmed by 3 bases and J by 1 base, leaving 11 bases between them. CDR3 loop: CASSFIGARTDTQYF. Written as DNA, the CDR3 is TGTGCCAGCAGTTTTATTGGAGCTCGCACAGATACGCAGTATTTT.

The chain uses TRBV11-3 and TRBJ2-1; 7 positions match TRBD2. The CDR3 has 16 residues. Germline V CDR1 and CDR2: SGHNT, YENEEA. V lost 1 base to trimming and J lost 5 bases; unmatched junction nucleotides: 8. CDR3 sequence reads: CASSLAWREIDNEQFF. The CDR3 DNA is TGTGCCAGCAGCTTAGCCTGGCGGGAGATCGACAATGAGCAGTTCTTC.

The rearrangement links TRBV10-3 to TRBJ1-2, with D tentatively TRBD1 (6 bases). V dropped 7 bases and J dropped 0 bases, with 21 bases sitting between them. This CDR3 has 17 residues. Germline values: CDR1 ENHRY, CDR2 SYGVKD. The CDR3 DNA follows: TGTGCCATCACCCCGGGGGCAGGGGCCCTAGCTAACTATGGCTACACCTTC. It encodes CAITPGAGALANYGYTF.

V is TRBV5-1 and J is TRBJ1-4; TRBD1 is a possible D gene (5 bases). V lost 4 bases, J lost 6 bases, and 13 bases lay in between. From germline, CDR1 is SGHRS and CDR2 YFSETQ. The CDR3 consists of 14 residues. The CDR3: CASSPGLPHEKLFF. CDR3 coding DNA: TGCGCCAGCAGCCCGGGACTTCCCCATGAAAAACTGTTTTTT.

The rearrangement uses TRBV30 and TRBJ1-1; D is unresolved. Trimming removed 2 bases at V and 1 base at J, with 8 bases between. Germline V CDR1 and CDR2: GTSNPN, SVGIG (reference sequence). The CDR3 is 13 amino acids. The chain's CDR3 is CAWSPHQNTEAFF. As DNA, the CDR3 is TGTGCCTGGAGTCCCCATCAGAACACTGAAGCTTTCTTT. Based on the CDR3 plus reference TRBV30 and TRBJ1-1, the full variable domain is SQTIHQWPATLVQPVGSPLSLECTVEGTSNPNLYWYRQAAGRGLQLLFYSVGIGQISSEVPQNLSASRPQDRQFILSSKKLLLSDSGFYLCAWSPHQNTEAFFGQGTRLTVV.

Notes on this clonotype: Since a much larger clone is just one base distant, this may be a read error. J is TRBJ2-1 and V is TRBV28; D unresolved. This CDR3 has 16 amino acids. The germline V gene has CDR1 MDHEN and CDR2 SYDVKM. CDR3: CANSLFVGVSYNEQFF. The CDR3, as DNA: TGTGCCAACAGTTTATTCGTGGGTGTCTCCTACAATGAGCAGTTCTTC.

This clonotype was seen once. The V gene is TRBV20-1, the J gene TRBJ2-3; 12 nucleotides agree with TRBD2. Germline assignment: CDR1 DFQATT and CDR2 SNEGSKA (reference sequence). The CDR3 consists of 19 residues. Germline trimming cut 0 bases from V and 2 bases from J; bases unmatched to any gene: 12. CDR3 loop: CSARDGASGGGILTDTQYF. Here the CDR3 DNA reads TGCAGTGCTAGAGATGGGGCTAGCGGGGGGGGAATACTCACAGATACGCAGTATTTT.

This clonotype was counted a few times. The chain carries TRBV11-2 and TRBJ2-1; 10 bases match TRBD2. The ends lost 7 bases at V and 5 bases at J; junction bases unmatched: 11. Looked up from germline, CDR1 is SGHAT and CDR2 is FQNNGV. CDR3 length equals 16 residues. The CDR3 bases are TGTGCCAGCAAACCAGCGCTAGCGGGAGCCAACAATGAGCAGTTCTTC. Translation: CASKPALAGANNEQFF. The whole variable domain, remainder taken from reference TRBV11-2 and TRBJ2-1, is EAGVAQSPRYKIIEKRQSVAFWCNPISGHATLYWYQQILGQGPKLLIQFQNNGVVDDSQLPKDRFSAERLKGVDSTLKIQPAKLEDSAVYLCASKPALAGANNEQFFGPGTRLTVL.

This clonotype was seen a handful of times. The V and J genes are TRBV28 and TRBJ2-7; 7 bases align to TRBD1. This CDR3 contains 13 residues. After removal of 8 bases from V and 5 bases from J, the junction contained 9 bases not matched to a gene. From germline, CDR1 is MDHEN and CDR2 SYDVKM. CDR3 DNA sequence: TGTGCCAGCTCACCAGCAGGGGGAAACGAGCAGTACTTC. Translating it yields CASSPAGGNEQYF.

The table lists this clonotype with a few counts. This rearrangement joins TRBV7-9 to TRBJ1-3; no definite D call. The V end lost 8 bases, the J end lost 0 bases, and 11 bases lay between the germline ends. Per the germline V gene, CDR1 is SEHNR and CDR2 is FQNEAQ (reference sequence). CDR3 length equals 14 residues. CDR3 protein: CASDGWTSGNTIYF. The CDR3 DNA follows: TGTGCCAGCGATGGGTGGACCTCTGGAAACACCATATATTTT.

The CDR3 sequence is CSARPYTSSHERLAKNIQYF. CDR3 DNA: TGCAGTGCTAGACCCTACACTAGCTCCCACGAAAGACTAGCCAAAAACATTCAGTACTTC. J is TRBJ2-4 and V is TRBV20-1; D is perhaps TRBD2 (6 bases). The V end lost 2 bases, the J end lost 0 bases, and 26 bases lay between the germline ends. CDR3 length: 20 residues. Germline V gene sequence: CDR1 DFQATT, CDR2 SNEGSKA (reference sequence).

CDR3 sequence: CASSQGSDSNQPQHF. The CDR3 bases are TGTGCCAGCAGCCAAGGGTCTGATAGCAATCAGCCCCAGCATTTT. The chain uses TRBV3-1 and TRBJ1-5; D gene ambiguous. CDR3 length: 15 residues. Per the germline V gene, CDR1 is LGHDT and CDR2 is YNNKEL (reference sequence). Trimming cost V 1 base and J 0 bases, with 7 bases left between them. Drawing the rest from reference TRBV3-1 and TRBJ1-5, the complete variable domain is DTAVSQTPKYLVTQMGNDKSIKCEQNLGHDTMYWYKQDSKKFLKIMFSYNNKELIINETVPNRFSPKSPDKAHLNLHINSLELGDSAVYFCASSQGSDSNQPQHFGDGTRLSIL.

This chain connects TRBV13 to TRBJ2-3; maybe TRBD2 (6 bases). The germline V and J ends were trimmed by 5 bases and 4 bases, with 25 bases remaining between them. The CDR3 runs to 18 residues. Germline loops: CDR1 PRHDT, CDR2 FYEKMQ (reference sequence). The CDR3 nucleotides read TGTGCCAGCAGCCCCCACCCAGCGGGTTCCTACCGTGCAGATACGCAGTATTTT. Translating it yields CASSPHPAGSYRADTQYF.

The genes are TRBV19 and TRBJ2-2; TRBD2 agrees at 7 bases. This CDR3 contains 15 residues. CDR1 is LNHDA and CDR2 is SQIVND in the germline V gene (reference sequence). Trimming removed 7 bases from V and 5 bases from J; junction bases left unmatched: 10. The CDR3 here is CASKPRGSGTGELFF. The CDR3 DNA sequence: TGTGCCAGTAAGCCCCGCGGGAGTGGAACCGGGGAGCTGTTTTTT.

The genes are TRBV5-6 and TRBJ2-2; D is perhaps TRBD1 (5 bases). Trimming stripped 4 bases from V and 1 base from J, with 14 bases between. CDR1 SGHDT and CDR2 YYEEEE come from the germline V gene. This CDR3 region has 16 residues. Here the CDR3 DNA reads TGTGCCAGCAGCCCTAGAAGTAGGGGGAACACCGGGGAGCTGTTTTTT. Translating gives CASSPRSRGNTGELFF.

V and J are TRBV20-1 and TRBJ1-1; D might be TRBD1 (6 bases). The length of the CDR3 is 11 residues. V lost 3 bases and J 9 bases, leaving 11 bases between the germline ends. Germline V gene data show CDR1 as DFQATT and CDR2 as SNEGSKA (reference sequence). The CDR3 spells CSARPRGQAFF. CDR3 coding DNA: TGCAGTGCTAGGCCTCGGGGGCAAGCTTTCTTT.